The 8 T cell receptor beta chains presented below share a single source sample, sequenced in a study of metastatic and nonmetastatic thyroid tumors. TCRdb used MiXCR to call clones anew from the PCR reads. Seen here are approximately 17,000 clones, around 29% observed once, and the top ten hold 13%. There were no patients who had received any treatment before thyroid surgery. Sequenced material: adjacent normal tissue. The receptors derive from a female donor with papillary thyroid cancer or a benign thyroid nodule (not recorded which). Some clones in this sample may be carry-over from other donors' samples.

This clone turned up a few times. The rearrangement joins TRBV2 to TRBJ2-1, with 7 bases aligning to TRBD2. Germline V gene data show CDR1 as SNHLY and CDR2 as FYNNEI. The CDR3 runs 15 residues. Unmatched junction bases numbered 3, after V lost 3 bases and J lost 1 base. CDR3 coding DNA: TGTGCCAGCAGTGAGTATAGCGGGTCCTACAATGAGCAGTTCTTC. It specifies CASSEYSGSYNEQFF.

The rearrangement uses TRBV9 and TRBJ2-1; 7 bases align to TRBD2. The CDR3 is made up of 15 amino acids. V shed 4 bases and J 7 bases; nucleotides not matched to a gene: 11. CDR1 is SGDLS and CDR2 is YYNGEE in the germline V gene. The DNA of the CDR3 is TGTGCCAGCAGCTCCCTTGCGGGAGTCGGGAATGAGCAGTTCTTC. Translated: CASSSLAGVGNEQFF.

The CDR3: CASSVDGYSNQPQHF. In nucleotides, the CDR3 is TGTGCCAGCAGCGTAGACGGATATAGCAATCAGCCCCAGCATTTT. This chain joins TRBV9 and TRBJ1-5; D gene unclear. V lost 0 bases and J lost 0, with 7 bases in between. Per the germline V gene, CDR1 is SGDLS and CDR2 is YYNGEE. CDR3 length: 15 amino acids.

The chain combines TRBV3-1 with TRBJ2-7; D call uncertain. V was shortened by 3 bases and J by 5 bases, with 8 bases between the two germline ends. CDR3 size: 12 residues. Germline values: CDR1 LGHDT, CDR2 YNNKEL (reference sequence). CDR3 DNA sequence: TGTGCCAGCAGCCAGCAGGTTGACGAGCAGTACTTC. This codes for CASSQQVDEQYF.

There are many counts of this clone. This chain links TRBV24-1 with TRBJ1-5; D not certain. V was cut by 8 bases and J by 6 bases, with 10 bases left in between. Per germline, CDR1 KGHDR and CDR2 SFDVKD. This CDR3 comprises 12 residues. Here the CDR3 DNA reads TGTGCCACCAAGGCGGAGGGTCAGCCCCAGCATTTT. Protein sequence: CATKAEGQPQHF.

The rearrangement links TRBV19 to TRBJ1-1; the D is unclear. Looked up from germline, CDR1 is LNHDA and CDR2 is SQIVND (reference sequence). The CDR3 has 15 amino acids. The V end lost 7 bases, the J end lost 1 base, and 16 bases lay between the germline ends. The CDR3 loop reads CASKPGLDWNTEAFF. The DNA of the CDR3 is TGTGCCAGTAAGCCAGGTCTTGACTGGAACACTGAAGCTTTCTTT.

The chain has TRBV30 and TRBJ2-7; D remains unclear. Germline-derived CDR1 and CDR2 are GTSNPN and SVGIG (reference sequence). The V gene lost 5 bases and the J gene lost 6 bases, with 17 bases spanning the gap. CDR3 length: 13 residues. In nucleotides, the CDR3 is TGTGCCTGGGGCTGGACCCTGGCAGGCGAGCAGTACTTC. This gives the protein CAWGWTLAGEQYF.

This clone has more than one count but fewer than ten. The CDR3 loop reads CASSYHPDLEGGYTF. CDR3 coding DNA: TGTGCCAGCAGTTACCACCCGGATTTGGAAGGTGGATACACCTTC. V and J are TRBV6-5 and TRBJ1-2; no definite D call. Germline CDR1 MNHEY, CDR2 SVGAGI. CDR3 length: 15 amino acids. V lost 2 bases and J lost 11, with 21 bases in between.